What follows are 26 T cell receptor beta chains derived from one specimen sequenced in a study of shared clonotypes between healthy human individuals. TCRdb keeps only in-frame clones here, not all; method: immunoSEQ multiplex PCR. This sample has 1 million to 1.3 million clones; 70% to 80% occur once, and the top ten carry roughly 0.61%. Sequencing was performed on memory CD4+ T cells from PBMCs. Specified subset: CD45RA-negative fraction. These receptors were taken from a man aged 18 to 30 in good health. Some clones in this sample may be carry-over from other donors' samples.

About this clone: Other DNA sequences of this sample code for an identical CDR3. The chain joins TRBV2 to TRBJ2-3; no reliable D call. V lost 1 base to trimming and J lost 5 bases, with 4 bases between them. The CDR3 consists of 12 residues. Germline CDR1 is SNHLY and CDR2 is FYNNEI. Here the CDR3 DNA reads TGTGCCAGCAGTGAAGGTGGAGATACGCAGTATTTT. It specifies CASSEGGDTQYF.

The rearrangement joins TRBV18 to TRBJ1-2, with 8 bases matching TRBD1. Trimming removed 4 bases from V and 4 bases from J; junction bases left unmatched: 8. CDR3 length: 15 residues. Germline loops: CDR1 KGHSH, CDR2 LQKENI. For the CDR3, the DNA is TGTGCCAGCTCACAACGACAGGGGTCCAGCTATGGCTACACCTTC. The encoded protein is CASSQRQGSSYGYTF.

This clone was detected once. This sequence joins TRBV5-1 and TRBJ1-1, with 7 positions matching TRBD1. The CDR3 covers 14 residues. From germline, CDR1 is SGHRS and CDR2 YFSETQ. V lost 0 bases to trimming and J lost 4 bases; unmatched junction nucleotides: 3. CDR3 in DNA: TGCGCCAGCAGCTTGGAACAGGGGATCACTGAAGCTTTCTTT. Translation: CASSLEQGITEAFF. Full variable domain (outside the CDR3, taken from reference TRBV5-1 and TRBJ1-1): KAGVTQTPRYLIKTRGQQVTLSCSPISGHRSVSWYQQTPGQGLQFLFEYFSETQRNKGNFPGRFSGRQFSNSRSEMNVSTLELGDSALYLCASSLEQGITEAFFGQGTRLTVV.

Details on this clone: With only one base between it and a far larger clone, this is likely a read error. The chain has TRBV4-2 and TRBJ2-7, with 9 bases fitting TRBD2. Germline CDR1 LGHNA, CDR2 YNFKEQ. The CDR3 has 15 amino acids. The CDR3 loop reads CASSQELETSGEQHF. In DNA, the CDR3 is TGTGCCAGCAGCCAAGAATTGGAGACTAGCGGCGAGCAGCACTTC.

This clone appeared a single time. A much larger clone is a single base away; this may be a read error. Additional DNA sequences in this sample encode the identical CDR3. The chain combines TRBV5-1 with TRBJ2-7, with a tentative D call TRBD2 (5 bases). Germline CDR1 SGHRS, CDR2 YFSETQ. V lost 0 bases and J lost 3, with 7 bases in between. The CDR3 covers 13 residues. CDR3 sequence (DNA): TGCGCCAGCAGCTTGGGGGCGGGCTACGAGCAGTACTTC. Translation gives CASSLGAGYEQYF.

A remark on this clone: Distinct nucleotide sequences in the sample also encode this CDR3. This chain links TRBV30 with TRBJ2-1; 9 positions match TRBD1. The CDR3 length is 13 residues. CDR1 GTSNPN and CDR2 SVGIG come from the germline V gene (reference sequence). The V segment lost 0 bases and the J segment 10 bases; nucleotides outside the gene matches: 4. The CDR3 bases are TGTGCCTGGAGTGTACAGGGGGCGGGGGAGCAGTTCTTC. Protein: CAWSVQGAGEQFF.

This clone was seen a single time. The rearrangement joins TRBV21-1 to TRBJ2-1; the table's D call, TRBD2, has no DNA check behind it. TRBV21-1 constitutes a pseudogene. This CDR3 is 14 amino acids long. In DNA, the CDR3 is TGTGCCAACTCAGGAAGCGGGAGCGGCGATGAGCAGTTCTTC. It translates to CANSGSGSGDEQFF.

Comment on this clone: This could be a read error, since a much larger clone is one nucleotide away. CDR3 in DNA: TGCAGTGCTAACCGGGGGGAAGGCTACACCTTC. It translates to CSANRGEGYTF. The V gene is TRBV20-1, the J gene TRBJ1-2, with a weak D call TRBD1 (5 bases). Germline-derived CDR1 and CDR2 are DFQATT and SNEGSKA (reference sequence). This CDR3 is built from 11 residues. Trimming took off 4 bases at V and 8 bases at J, with 11 bases between the two ends.

The chain combines TRBV30 with TRBJ1-1, with 10 nucleotides matching TRBD1. CDR1 is GTSNPN and CDR2 is SVGIG in the germline V gene (reference sequence). The CDR3 is made up of 13 amino acids. Germline trimming cut 3 bases from V and 10 bases from J; bases unmatched to any gene: 8. In nucleotides, the CDR3 is TGTGCCTGGAGAGGGGACAGGGGAGAGGCAGCTTTCTTT. Protein sequence: CAWRGDRGEAAFF.

The J gene is TRBJ2-5, the V gene TRBV7-3, with unresolved D. The last part of the DNA fits TRBJ2-7 better; the J call may be wrong. In germline, CDR1 is SGHTA, CDR2 FQGTGA. CDR3 length: 13 residues. The CDR3 here is CASSSLAASEQYF. The CDR3 DNA reads TGTGCCAGCTCCTCCTTGGCGGCTAGCGAGCAGTACTTC.

The gene calls are TRBV5-4 and TRBJ2-1; 7 nucleotides match TRBD2. This CDR3 region has 17 residues. Germline loops: CDR1 SGHNT, CDR2 YYREEE (reference sequence). With V trimmed by 4 bases and J by 6 bases, 16 bases remained unmatched. The CDR3, as DNA: TGTGCCAGCAGCCAAGATGTTGGCGGGAGAGGAAGCAATGAGCAGTTCTTC. This sequence encodes CASSQDVGGRGSNEQFF. Drawing the rest from reference TRBV5-4 and TRBJ2-1, the complete variable domain is ETGVTQSPTHLIKTRGQQVTLRCSSQSGHNTVSWYQQALGQGPQFIFQYYREEENGRGNFPPRFSGLQFPNYSSELNVNALELDDSALYLCASSQDVGGRGSNEQFFGPGTRLTVL.

The chain is built from TRBV9 and TRBJ2-1, with TRBD2 as a possible D gene (6 bases). Germline assignment: CDR1 SGDLS and CDR2 YYNGEE. This CDR3 has 15 residues. Trimming cost V 4 bases and J 4 bases, with 15 bases left between them. The CDR3 DNA is TGTGCCAGCAGCCTAAGTAGCGGCCCATACAATGAGCAGTTCTTC. Its protein is CASSLSSGPYNEQFF.

The table lists this clone with a few counts. The rearrangement links TRBV18 to TRBJ1-1, with a tentative D call TRBD1 (5 bases). This CDR3 region has 14 residues. The germline CDR1 and CDR2 sequences are KGHSH and LQKENI. Trimming took 2 bases from V and 5 from J, leaving 12 bases between them. The CDR3 reads CASSPDWGRTEAFF. The CDR3, as DNA: TGTGCCAGCTCACCAGATTGGGGCCGGACTGAAGCTTTCTTT.

The rearrangement joins TRBV28 to TRBJ2-7; D not certain. CDR3 size: 15 residues. Germline V gene data show CDR1 as MDHEN and CDR2 as SYDVKM. V gave up 6 bases and J gave up 1 base, with 16 bases separating them. CDR3 nucleotide sequence: TGTGCCAGCAGGACCCACGGAACGCAATCCTACGAGCAGTACTTC. Its translation is CASRTHGTQSYEQYF.

This sequence joins TRBV6-6 and TRBJ2-7; a possible D gene is TRBD2 (5 bases). V lost 5 bases and J 6 bases, leaving 11 bases between the germline ends. CDR3 length equals 12 residues. In germline, CDR1 is MNHNY, CDR2 SVGAGI (reference sequence). The CDR3: CASSRPGGEQYF. As DNA, the CDR3 is TGTGCCAGCAGTAGACCCGGAGGCGAGCAGTACTTC.

V and J are TRBV10-3 and TRBJ2-1, with a tentative D call TRBD2 (6 bases). The CDR3 consists of 13 residues. Per the germline V gene, CDR1 is ENHRY and CDR2 is SYGVKD. Trimming stripped 2 bases from V and 6 bases from J, with 8 bases between. The CDR3: CAISEPGGNEQFF. For the CDR3, the DNA is TGTGCCATCAGTGAGCCCGGGGGCAATGAGCAGTTCTTC.

This chain connects TRBV9 to TRBJ1-2; D might be TRBD1 (5 bases). Germline CDR1 reads SGDLS; CDR2 reads YYNGEE. V lost 4 bases to trimming and J lost 4 bases, with 20 bases between them. The length of the CDR3 is 16 residues. This CDR3 is CASSSRSLVGGYGYTF. CDR3 sequence (DNA): TGTGCCAGCAGCTCACGTTCGCTTGTCGGGGGCTATGGCTACACCTTC.

Regarding this clone: Other nucleotide sequences in the sample specify the same CDR3. The chain has TRBV28 and TRBJ1-3; D is undetermined. The CDR3 consists of 13 residues. Germline V CDR1 and CDR2: MDHEN, SYDVKM. The V and J ends lost 2 bases and 2 bases respectively, with 4 bases between them. The CDR3: CASSLEAGNTIYF. DNA of the CDR3: TGTGCCAGCAGTTTAGAGGCTGGAAACACCATATATTTT.

The rearrangement links TRBV6-6 to TRBJ1-1; 8 nucleotides line up with TRBD1. This CDR3 contains 16 residues. V gave up 5 bases and J gave up 0 bases; unmatched junction bases: 8. Germline CDR1 reads MNHNY; CDR2 reads SVGAGI (reference sequence). The CDR3, as DNA: TGTGCCAGCAGTATCGGACAGGGAGTTATGAACACTGAAGCTTTCTTT. This gives the protein CASSIGQGVMNTEAFF.

The CDR3 DNA follows: TGCAGCGCAAGGACAGGCGTGACGAACACCGGGGAGCTGTTTTTT. It specifies CSARTGVTNTGELFF. This chain links TRBV29-1 with TRBJ2-2; 7 nucleotides line up with TRBD1. J lost 0 bases, V lost 7 bases, and 8 bases had no gene match. This CDR3 region has 15 residues. The V gene's germline CDR1 is SQVTM and CDR2 ANQGSEA.

The rearrangement links TRBV29-1 to TRBJ1-1, with D possibly TRBD1 on 5 matching bases. This CDR3 has 15 amino acids. The germline gives CDR1 SQVTM, CDR2 ANQGSEA. V was clipped by 4 bases and J by 5 bases, with 20 bases between them. The CDR3 sequence: CSVALIPGGGTEAFF. The CDR3 DNA sequence: TGCAGCGTTGCCCTTATTCCGGGGGGTGGAACTGAAGCTTTCTTT.

The genes are TRBV2 and TRBJ1-1; D gene ambiguous. Germline values: CDR1 SNHLY, CDR2 FYNNEI. CDR3 length equals 13 residues. Trimming took off 4 bases at V and 1 base at J, with 7 bases between the two ends. CDR3 residues: CASSGNRNTEAFF. The DNA of the CDR3 is TGTGCCAGCAGTGGGAACCGGAACACTGAAGCTTTCTTT.

In regard to this clone: This sample also contains other DNA sequences that code for the same CDR3. This chain links TRBV5-4 with TRBJ2-5, with D possibly matching TRBD1 (6 bases). V lost 2 bases and J lost 5, with 13 bases in between. There are 14 residues in the CDR3. Germline V gene data show CDR1 as SGHNT and CDR2 as YYREEE (reference sequence). The CDR3 coding sequence is TGTGCCAGCAGCTTAACAGGGCCGCGGGAGACCCAGTACTTC. This gives the protein CASSLTGPRETQYF.

The chain recombines TRBV7-2 with TRBJ2-7, with 9 nucleotides matching TRBD1. V shed 7 bases and J 7 bases; nucleotides not matched to a gene: 8. Germline loops: CDR1 SGHTA, CDR2 FQGNSA. This CDR3 spans 13 amino acids. The CDR3 DNA reads as TGTGCCAGCAACAATAAACAGGGGGCGGAGCAGTACTTC. Amino acids: CASNNKQGAEQYF.

This chain uses TRBV7-2 with TRBJ1-2; the match to TRBD1 covers 8 bases. Per germline, CDR1 SGHTA and CDR2 FQGNSA. The length of the CDR3 is 13 residues. The V segment lost 9 bases and the J segment 8 bases; nucleotides outside the gene matches: 11. As DNA, the CDR3 is TGTGCCAGTCTCAGAGACAGGGGTAGCGGCTACACCTTC. The encoded protein is CASLRDRGSGYTF.

V gene TRBV14 combines with J gene TRBJ2-2; 8 bases agree with TRBD2. Trimming cost V 6 bases and J 3 bases; bases outside gene matches: 6. There are 15 residues in the CDR3. CDR1 SGHDN and CDR2 FVKESK come from the germline V gene. The chain's CDR3 is CASRKSGRDTGELFF. The CDR3 region has the DNA TGTGCCAGCAGAAAATCCGGGAGGGACACCGGGGAGCTGTTTTTT.